The rows below give T cell receptor beta chains drawn from one sample of a study of OX40 agonist ivuxolimab in advanced cancers. TCRdb's table, derived via immunoSEQ multiplex PCR, lists solely in-frame clones and lacks some. The data contain 55,000 to 80,000 clones, around 80% of them singletons. The material sequenced was CD4+ or CD8+ T cells sorted from blood, taken in a trial of the OX40 agonist ivuxolimab. These receptors all come from an adult with an advanced solid tumor such as melanoma, head and neck, liver or kidney cancer. Each CDR3 is given with its conserved first and last residue. D genes are given only for firm matches. Some rows have no size entry. The others give once, few or many, or a class for an expanded clone.

cdr3_nt: TGTGCCAGCAGCCCCGGGACTAGCGGGAGGAGCACAGATACGCAGTATTTT
cdr3_aa: CASSPGTSGRSTDTQYF
v_call: TRBV11-3
clone_size: NA
j_call: TRBJ2-3
d_call: TRBD2
cdr3_length: 17

cdr3_nt: TGTGCCAGCAGCTTATTGCCGGGGGGTAAGAACTCCTACAATGAGCAGTTCTTC
cdr3_aa: CASSLLPGGKNSYNEQFF
v_call: TRBV11-3
clone_size: NA
j_call: TRBJ2-1
d_call: TRBD2
cdr3_length: 18

cdr3_nt: TGTGCCAGCTCACCCCCGGGACAGGGTGCCTACGAGCAGTACTTC
cdr3_aa: CASSPPGQGAYEQYF
v_call: TRBV18
clone_size: few
j_call: TRBJ2-7
d_call: TRBD1
cdr3_length: 15

cdr3_nt: TGCGCCAGCAGCCAAGATGGAACCGAGACGGATCTTGAAAAACTGTTTTTT
cdr3_aa: CASSQDGTETDLEKLFF
v_call: TRBV4-1
clone_size: NA
j_call: TRBJ1-4
d_call: NA
cdr3_length: 17

cdr3_nt: TGTGCCAGCAGCTTAGTTTTTTGGCAACCCACCGGGGAGCTGTTTTTT
cdr3_aa: CASSLVFWQPTGELFF
v_call: TRBV7-2
clone_size: NA
j_call: TRBJ2-2
d_call: NA
cdr3_length: 16

cdr3_nt: TGCAGCGTAAAATTGGGGGGCTACGAGCAGTACTTC
cdr3_aa: CSVKLGGYEQYF
v_call: TRBV29-1
clone_size: NA
j_call: TRBJ2-7
d_call: NA
cdr3_length: 12

cdr3_nt: TGTGCCATCAGTGAGCGTCTCAGCGGGGGCCCCCAAGAGACCCAGTACTTC
cdr3_aa: CAISERLSGGPQETQYF
v_call: TRBV10-3
clone_size: NA
j_call: TRBJ2-5
d_call: TRBD2
cdr3_length: 17

cdr3_nt: TGTGCCAGCTATCACGTTCGGGCCAACGTCCTGACTTTC
cdr3_aa: CASYHVRANVLTF
v_call: TRBV7-2
clone_size: once
j_call: TRBJ2-6
d_call: NA
cdr3_length: 13

cdr3_nt: TGTGCCAGCAGCTTGCAACTAGCGGGCTCCTACGAGCAGTACTTC
cdr3_aa: CASSLQLAGSYEQYF
v_call: TRBV5-6
clone_size: NA
j_call: TRBJ2-7
d_call: TRBD2
cdr3_length: 15

cdr3_nt: TGTGCCAGCAACACCCCCCTTAGCGGGGTTTCCAAGACCCAGTACTTC
cdr3_aa: CASNTPLSGVSKTQYF
v_call: TRBV7-3
clone_size: NA
j_call: TRBJ2-5
d_call: TRBD2
cdr3_length: 16

cdr3_nt: TGCGCCAGCAGCCAAGATCCCGGGCAGAATAATTCACCCCTCCACTTT
cdr3_aa: CASSQDPGQNNSPLHF
v_call: TRBV4-1
clone_size: NA
j_call: TRBJ1-6
d_call: NA
cdr3_length: 16

cdr3_nt: TGTGCCAGCAGCTTGGGGCTCTGGGGAGGGTATGGCTACACCTTC
cdr3_aa: CASSLGLWGGYGYTF
v_call: TRBV7-2
clone_size: NA
j_call: TRBJ1-2
d_call: NA
cdr3_length: 15

cdr3_nt: TGTGCCAGCGTTCCGGACTCCTCCCGGGTTTCTTTCTTT
cdr3_aa: CASVPDSSRVSFF
v_call: TRBV5-8
clone_size: NA
j_call: TRBJ1-1
d_call: NA
cdr3_length: 13

cdr3_nt: TGTGCCAGCAGCCAGACGGTGAACACTGAAGCTTTCTTT
cdr3_aa: CASSQTVNTEAFF
v_call: TRBV6-5
clone_size: NA
j_call: TRBJ1-1
d_call: NA
cdr3_length: 13

cdr3_nt: TGTGCCAGCAGCTCCTTGTATGGCTACACCTTC
cdr3_aa: CASSSLYGYTF
v_call: TRBV7-9
clone_size: NA
j_call: TRBJ1-2
d_call: NA
cdr3_length: 11

cdr3_nt: TGTGCCAGCAGCGTTGGACAGGCCGCCGACTACGAGCAGTACTTC
cdr3_aa: CASSVGQAADYEQYF
v_call: TRBV9
clone_size: NA
j_call: TRBJ2-7
d_call: TRBD1
cdr3_length: 15

cdr3_nt: TGTGCCAGCAGGGACACCCTCTCTGGAAACACCATATATTTT
cdr3_aa: CASRDTLSGNTIYF
v_call: TRBV7-3
clone_size: NA
j_call: TRBJ1-3
d_call: NA
cdr3_length: 14

cdr3_nt: TGTGCCAGCAGTTTACTTGGCAGGGGCGATCAGCCCCAGCATTTT
cdr3_aa: CASSLLGRGDQPQHF
v_call: TRBV27
clone_size: NA
j_call: TRBJ1-5
d_call: NA
cdr3_length: 15

cdr3_nt: TGTGCTAGTGGTGCCCCCCTTAGCGATTTAAACCAAGAGACCCAGTACTTC
cdr3_aa: CASGAPLSDLNQETQYF
v_call: TRBV12-5
clone_size: NA
j_call: TRBJ2-5
d_call: NA
cdr3_length: 17

cdr3_nt: TGTGCCAGCAGCTTAGGGAGGAGCGGGAGGGCCTACAATGAGCAGTTCTTC
cdr3_aa: CASSLGRSGRAYNEQFF
v_call: TRBV7-2
clone_size: NA
j_call: TRBJ2-1
d_call: TRBD2
cdr3_length: 17

cdr3_nt: TGTGCCAGCAGCTTGGCGGCTAGCGGACGCACAGATACGCAGTATTTT
cdr3_aa: CASSLAASGRTDTQYF
v_call: TRBV5-6
clone_size: NA
j_call: TRBJ2-3
d_call: TRBD2
cdr3_length: 16

cdr3_nt: TGTGCCAGCAGCTTGACGGGACAGGGGGCGGGCACCTTC
cdr3_aa: CASSLTGQGAGTF
v_call: TRBV7-3
clone_size: once
j_call: TRBJ1-2
d_call: TRBD1
cdr3_length: 13

cdr3_nt: TGTGCCTGGAGTGTAGCGGGTAACAGCAATCAGCCCCAGCATTTT
cdr3_aa: CAWSVAGNSNQPQHF
v_call: TRBV30
clone_size: NA
j_call: TRBJ1-5
d_call: NA
cdr3_length: 15

cdr3_nt: TGTGCCAGCAGCCCCGGACAGGGGGCCAGCAATCAGCCCCAGCATTTT
cdr3_aa: CASSPGQGASNQPQHF
v_call: TRBV7-6
clone_size: NA
j_call: TRBJ1-5
d_call: TRBD1
cdr3_length: 16

cdr3_nt: TGTGCCAGCAGTTACTCGGGAACACAGCCCAATGAGCAGTTCTTC
cdr3_aa: CASSYSGTQPNEQFF
v_call: TRBV6-6
clone_size: NA
j_call: TRBJ2-1
d_call: NA
cdr3_length: 15

cdr3_nt: TGTGCCAGCAGCCCCTACACAGGGGTCTTAAGTTCACCCCTCCACTTT
cdr3_aa: CASSPYTGVLSSPLHF
v_call: TRBV9
clone_size: NA
j_call: TRBJ1-6
d_call: TRBD1
cdr3_length: 16

cdr3_nt: TGTGCCAGCAGGAGACACCTCATGAACACTGAAGCTTTCTTT
cdr3_aa: CASRRHLMNTEAFF
v_call: TRBV11-1
clone_size: NA
j_call: TRBJ1-1
d_call: NA
cdr3_length: 14

cdr3_nt: TGCGCCAGCAGCTTGGATTTCAAACTAGGGGGTGAGCAGTTCTTC
cdr3_aa: CASSLDFKLGGEQFF
v_call: TRBV5-1
clone_size: once
j_call: TRBJ2-1
d_call: NA
cdr3_length: 15

cdr3_nt: TGTGCCAGCAGTGAAGTCGGGCCAGGGATGGCAGATACGCAGTATTTT
cdr3_aa: CASSEVGPGMADTQYF
v_call: TRBV6-1
clone_size: NA
j_call: TRBJ2-3
d_call: NA
cdr3_length: 16

cdr3_nt: TGTGCCAGTAGTATAGGAAGACAGGGCGACTATGGCTACACCTTC
cdr3_aa: CASSIGRQGDYGYTF
v_call: TRBV19
clone_size: once
j_call: TRBJ1-2
d_call: TRBD1
cdr3_length: 15

cdr3_nt: TGTGCCTGGAGTTTGGGGGGAGATGGAAACACCATATATTTT
cdr3_aa: CAWSLGGDGNTIYF
v_call: TRBV30
clone_size: NA
j_call: TRBJ1-3
d_call: NA
cdr3_length: 14